This T cell receptor (beta chain) was recovered during a study of blood T cell repertoires in COVID-19. Generated by immunoSEQ multiplex PCR, the TCRdb table keeps only in-frame clones and is missing some. The repertoire holds some 110,000 clones, with 75% to 90% as singletons. The CDR3 is 15 residues long. Germline CDR1 ENHRY, CDR2 SYGVKD. The trim removed 4 bases at V and 4 bases at J, leaving 4 bases unmatched. This rearrangement joins TRBV10-3 to TRBJ2-1; 10 positions agree with TRBD2. Material: peripheral blood. This clonotype originated in a young man with acute or convalescent COVID-19. The CDR3 DNA follows: TGTGCCATCAGTGCCGTAGCGGGAGGTTACAATGAGCAGTTCTTC. This sequence encodes CAISAVAGGYNEQFF.